This T cell receptor (beta chain) was captured by sequencing in a study of control samples from healthy donors and cancer patients. Germline V gene data show CDR1 as MGHRA and CDR2 as YSYEKL. V was shortened by 2 bases and J by 0 bases, with 15 bases between the two germline ends. The CDR3 consists of 17 residues. Profiled with immunoSEQ multiplex PCR; TCRdb holds only in-frame clones, not every one. Of about 120,000 clones detected, approximately 92% appear once; the ten largest clones hold around 1.1%. This sequence joins TRBV4-1 and TRBJ2-3, with D possibly TRBD1 on 5 matching bases. The sample taken for sequencing was PBMCs. The clonotype originates from a woman aged 45-59 years with colorectal cancer. The CDR3 DNA reads as TGCGCCAGCAGCCAACCCCGGGTAGGGGCTAGCACAGATACGCAGTATTTT. As protein: CASSQPRVGASTDTQYF.